This TCR beta chain derives from a study of blood T cell repertoires in COVID-19. Across the study: The United States, Italy and Spain supplied acute and convalescent COVID-19 samples. T cells, B-cell-depleted T cells, or PBMCs supplied cDNA or gDNA.

As handled by the study authors: Estimation of nucleated cell counts relied on the amplification of reference gene primers. TCRdb keeps only in-frame clones here, not all; method: immunoSEQ multiplex PCR. That table is the source of V, J and clone size, and D and trimming were worked out from the DNA. This sample yields roughly 130,000 clones, of which roughly 83% are seen a single time; around 12% belongs to the top ten. The CDR3 covers 12 residues. V gave up 5 bases and J gave up 8 bases; unmatched junction bases: 4. Germline CDR1 is SEHNR and CDR2 is FQNEAQ (reference sequence). The sample consisted of peripheral blood. The source of this sequence is a woman in her twenties or thirties who had recovered from COVID-19. This rearrangement joins TRBV7-9 to TRBJ1-2, with 8 bases identical to TRBD1. The CDR3 DNA follows: TGTGCCAGCAGCCAGACAGGGGACGGCTACACCTTC. Amino acid sequence: CASSQTGDGYTF.